This record looks at one T cell receptor (beta chain) sequence and its context. Genomic DNA from each subset was divided evenly over several immunoSEQ plates. The repertoire was sequenced with immunoSEQ multiplex PCR; TCRdb's copy has only in-frame clones and lacks some. The sample records about 2.3 million clones, approximately 93% being singletons. V shed 3 bases, J shed 7 bases, and the junction held 14 bases outside the gene matches. CDR3 length: 17 amino acids. CDR1 and CDR2 (germline): ENHRY, SYGVKD. These data originate in a study of shared clonotypes between healthy human individuals. The chain is built from TRBV10-3 and TRBJ2-7, with 11 bases lining up with TRBD2. The receptor was isolated from a man aged 18 to 30 in good health. Some clones in this sample may be carry-over from other donors' samples. Sequencing was carried out using naive CD4+ T cells from PBMCs. The subset is: CD45RA+ positively selected. The CDR3: CAISETSGSLLLSEQYF. Here the CDR3 DNA reads TGTGCCATCAGTGAAACTAGCGGGAGCCTGCTTCTCTCAGAGCAGTACTTC.